One sample yielded the 13 T cell receptor beta chains listed below, sequenced in a study of CD8 T cells in Susac syndrome. Random hexamers were used to reverse transcribe roughly 0.45 to 1 ug of RNA. TCRdb reprocessed the immunoSEQ multiplex PCR reads with MiXCR, giving one entry per CDR3 protein. The sample holds 100,000 to 150,000 distinct CDR3 sequences, 85% to 95% seen once. Sequenced material: CD4+ T cells from PBMCs. These receptors were taken from a human donor with multiple sclerosis.

The chain employs TRBV30 and TRBJ2-1; TRBD2 matches at 9 bases. Germline CDR1 and CDR2: GTSNPN and SVGIG (reference sequence). The CDR3 loop spans 16 amino acids. J lost 9 bases, V lost 0 bases, and 12 bases had no gene match. This chain's CDR3 is CAWSVGVRAGGGEQFF. The CDR3 coding sequence is TGTGCCTGGAGTGTAGGGGTCCGAGCGGGGGGTGGTGAGCAGTTCTTC.

This chain links TRBV7-3 with TRBJ2-2, with a tentative D call TRBD1 (5 bases). Trimming left V 1 base short and J 7 bases short, with 7 bases between. Germline CDR1 SGHTA, CDR2 FQGTGA. This CDR3 spans 13 amino acids. The CDR3 DNA reads as TGTGCCAGCAGCTTAAACAGGAGCGGGGAGCTGTTTTTT. Amino acids: CASSLNRSGELFF.

This rearrangement joins TRBV7-9 to TRBJ1-2; D not certain. The CDR3 has 12 amino acids. Germline V CDR1 and CDR2: SEHNR, FQNEAQ (reference sequence). The V and J ends lost 3 bases and 7 bases respectively, with 9 bases between them. CDR3 in DNA: TGTGCCAGCAGCTTCTTCCTAGTTGGCTACACCTTC. Its translation: CASSFFLVGYTF.

This clonotype was counted between two and nine times. This chain uses TRBV4-1 with TRBJ1-2; D is undetermined. The germline CDR1 and CDR2 sequences are MGHRA and YSYEKL. V dropped 0 bases and J dropped 5 bases, with 4 bases sitting between them. The CDR3 loop spans 12 amino acids. CDR3 nucleotides: TGCGCCAGCAGCCAAGACAGTTATGGCTACACCTTC. The encoded protein is CASSQDSYGYTF.

The chain has TRBV6-2 or TRBV6-3 and TRBJ2-1, with TRBD2 matching over 8 bases. Per germline, CDR1 MNHEY and CDR2 SVGEGT. There are 17 residues in the CDR3. Losses at the gene ends were 1 base for V and 3 bases for J; bases not matched to a gene: 8. The DNA for the CDR3 is TGTGCCAGCAGTTACTTACGGGAGGGTCCTATCTACAATGAGCAGTTCTTC. This gives the protein CASSYLREGPIYNEQFF.

The chain carries TRBV5-1 and TRBJ1-1, with TRBD1 identical over 7 bases. CDR1 is SGHRS, CDR2 YFSETQ, per germline. The CDR3 covers 15 residues. V shed 4 bases, J shed 3 bases, and the junction held 9 bases outside the gene matches. The CDR3 protein is CASSSDRVGYTEAFF. The DNA of the CDR3 is TGCGCCAGCAGCAGTGACAGGGTAGGGTACACTGAAGCTTTCTTT.

This clonotype has a handful of counts. The chain links TRBV7-2 to TRBJ1-3; maybe TRBD1 (6 bases). The germline V gene encodes CDR1 SGHTA and CDR2 FQGNSA. The CDR3 runs 16 residues. V gave up 3 bases and J gave up 1 base, with 13 bases separating them. CDR3 DNA: TGTGCCAGCAGCTTGGGGGGCCAGGGGTCTGGAAACACCATATATTTT. As protein: CASSLGGQGSGNTIYF.

V usage is TRBV25-1 and J usage is TRBJ1-1, with 7 bases lining up with TRBD1. CDR1 and CDR2 from the germline V gene are MGHDK and SYGVNS. The CDR3 contains 14 residues. V trimming: 4 bases; J trimming: 4 bases; junction bases outside the gene matches: 6. CDR3 amino acids: CASSATRGGTEAFF. CDR3 coding DNA: TGTGCCAGCAGTGCGACCAGGGGGGGCACTGAAGCTTTCTTT.

This sequence joins TRBV9 and TRBJ1-1; D possibly corresponds to TRBD1 (5 bases). The germline V and J ends were trimmed by 0 bases and 2 bases, with 8 bases remaining between them. Germline V gene lookup returns CDR1 SGDLS and CDR2 YYNGEE. The CDR3 has 14 residues. Written as DNA, the CDR3 is TGTGCCAGCAGCGTAGACGGACAAAACACTGAAGCTTTCTTT. This translates into CASSVDGQNTEAFF.

J is TRBJ2-5 and V is TRBV4-2; either TRBD1 or TRBD2 may fit D (5 bases each). V was clipped by 0 bases and J by 4 bases, with 9 bases between them. Germline lookup yields CDR1 LGHNA and CDR2 YNFKEQ. CDR3 size: 14 residues. CDR3 bases: TGTGCCAGCAGCCAAGAACGGGGCCCAGAGACCCAGTACTTC. Translation gives CASSQERGPETQYF.

CDR3 nucleotide sequence: TGTGCCAGCAGCTTATTTCAGGGCGCCTACTCTGGGGCCAACGTCCTGACTTTC. Translated: CASSLFQGAYSGANVLTF. The genes are TRBV11-1 and TRBJ2-6; D is perhaps TRBD1 (5 bases). CDR3 length: 18 residues. CDR1 SGHAT and CDR2 FQDESV come from the germline V gene (reference sequence). Trimming cost V 2 bases and J 0 bases, with 14 bases left between them.

This clonotype was detected only once. The chain is built from TRBV18 and TRBJ2-5; 7 bases map to TRBD1. J gave up 1 base and V 2 bases, and 4 bases lay outside the gene matches. The CDR3 loop spans 15 amino acids. Germline V gene data show CDR1 as KGHSH and CDR2 as LQKENI. The CDR3 bases are TGTGCCAGCTCACCAGAGACAGGGCTCCAAGAGACCCAGTACTTC. Translating gives CASSPETGLQETQYF.

This sequence joins TRBV19 and TRBJ2-2, with 8 positions matching TRBD1. There are 14 residues in the CDR3. The germline V gene encodes CDR1 LNHDA and CDR2 SQIVND (reference sequence). Unmatched junction bases numbered 3, after V lost 4 bases and J lost 5 bases. CDR3 coding DNA: TGTGCCAGTAGTAAACAGGGGGGTACCGGGGAGCTGTTTTTT. Translating it yields CASSKQGGTGELFF.